Here is one TCR beta chain with its context. Its antigen is still unknown. This record comes from a study of cytomegalovirus exposure and HLA in healthy donors. Study-wide results and caveats: Rare TCR sequences predominated, though certain public TCRs were found in many donors. It was reportedly the case that the classifier diagnosed cytomegalovirus status with high specificity and sensitivity. TCR beta chains numbering some 160 were designated cytomegalovirus-associated. Specificity of a few CMV-associated chains for CMV antigens was verified in vitro.

The CDR3 contains 15 residues. The germline V gene encodes CDR1 SGHDT and CDR2 YYEEEE. Between the trimmed V and J ends, which lost 4 bases and 1 base, there was a span of 11 bases. Assay: immunoSEQ multiplex PCR; the TCRdb copy retains only in-frame clones and omits some. The sample has around 250,000 clones; around 87% are singletons. The chain carries TRBV5-6 and TRBJ1-4; the D is unclear. The material sequenced was PBMCs. The receptor was isolated from a young woman in good health and CMV-seronegative. CDR3 sequence: CASSLQGRTNEKLFF. DNA of the CDR3: TGTGCCAGCAGCCTGCAAGGGAGAACTAATGAAAAACTGTTTTTT.